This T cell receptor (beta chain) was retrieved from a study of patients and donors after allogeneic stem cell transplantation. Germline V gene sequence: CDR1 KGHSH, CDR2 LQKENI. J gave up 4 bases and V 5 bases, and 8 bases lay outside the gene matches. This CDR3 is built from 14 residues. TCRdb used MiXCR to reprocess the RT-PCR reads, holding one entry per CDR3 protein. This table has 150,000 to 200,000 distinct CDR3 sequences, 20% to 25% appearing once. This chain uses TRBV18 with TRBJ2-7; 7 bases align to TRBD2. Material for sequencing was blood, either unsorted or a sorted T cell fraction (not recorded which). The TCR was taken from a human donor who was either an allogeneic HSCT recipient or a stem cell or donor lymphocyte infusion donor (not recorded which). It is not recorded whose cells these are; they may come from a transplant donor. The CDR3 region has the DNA TGTGCCAGCTCATCACGGGGGGAAGGTTACGAGCAGTACTTC. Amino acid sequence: CASSSRGEGYEQYF.